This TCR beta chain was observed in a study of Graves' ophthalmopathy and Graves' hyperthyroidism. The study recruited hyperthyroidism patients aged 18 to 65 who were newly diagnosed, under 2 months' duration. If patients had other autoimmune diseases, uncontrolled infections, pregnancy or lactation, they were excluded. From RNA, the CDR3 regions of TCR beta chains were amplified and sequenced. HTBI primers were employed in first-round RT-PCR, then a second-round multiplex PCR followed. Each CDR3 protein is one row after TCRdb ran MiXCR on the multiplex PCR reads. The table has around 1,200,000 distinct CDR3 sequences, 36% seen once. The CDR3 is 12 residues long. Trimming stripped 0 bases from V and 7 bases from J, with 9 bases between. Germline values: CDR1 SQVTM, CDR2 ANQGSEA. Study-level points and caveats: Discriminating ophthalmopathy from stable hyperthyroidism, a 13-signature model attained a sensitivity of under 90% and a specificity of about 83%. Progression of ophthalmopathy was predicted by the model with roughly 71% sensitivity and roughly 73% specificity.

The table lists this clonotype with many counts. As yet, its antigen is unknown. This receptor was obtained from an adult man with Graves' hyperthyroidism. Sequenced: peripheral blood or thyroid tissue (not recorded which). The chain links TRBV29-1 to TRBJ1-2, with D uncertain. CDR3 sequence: CSVEDTVGGYTF. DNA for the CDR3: TGCAGCGTTGAAGACACAGTGGGTGGCTACACCTTC.